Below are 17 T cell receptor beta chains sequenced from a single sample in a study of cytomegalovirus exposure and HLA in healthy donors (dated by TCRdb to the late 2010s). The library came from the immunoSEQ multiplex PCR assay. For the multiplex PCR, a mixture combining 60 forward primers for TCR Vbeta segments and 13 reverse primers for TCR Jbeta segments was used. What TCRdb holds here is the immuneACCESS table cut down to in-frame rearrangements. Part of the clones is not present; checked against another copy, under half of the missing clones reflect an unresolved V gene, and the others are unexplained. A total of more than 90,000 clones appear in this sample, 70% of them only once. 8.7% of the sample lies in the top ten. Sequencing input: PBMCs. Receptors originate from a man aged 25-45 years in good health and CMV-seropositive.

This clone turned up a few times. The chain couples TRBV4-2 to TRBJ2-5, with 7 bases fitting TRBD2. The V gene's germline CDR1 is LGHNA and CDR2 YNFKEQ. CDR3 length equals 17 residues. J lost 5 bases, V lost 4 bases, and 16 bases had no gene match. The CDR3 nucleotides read TGTGCCAGCAGCCTCTTCTCGTCGGCGGGGGAGTGGGAGACCCAGTACTTC. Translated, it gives CASSLFSSAGEWETQYF.

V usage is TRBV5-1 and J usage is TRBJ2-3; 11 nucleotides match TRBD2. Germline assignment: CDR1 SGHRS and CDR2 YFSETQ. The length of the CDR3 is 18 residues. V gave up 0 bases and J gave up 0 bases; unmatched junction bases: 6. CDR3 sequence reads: CASSLGLAGIPSTDTQYF. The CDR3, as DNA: TGCGCCAGCAGCTTGGGACTAGCGGGGATACCTAGCACAGATACGCAGTATTTT.

CDR3 in amino acids: CASSYSNEEQYF. For the CDR3, the DNA is TGTGCCAGCAGTTACTCGAATGAGGAGCAGTACTTC. The J gene is TRBJ2-5, the V gene TRBV6-6; D ambiguous. From germline, CDR1 is MNHNY and CDR2 SVGAGI (reference sequence). The germline V and J ends were trimmed by 0 bases and 11 bases, with 10 bases remaining between them. This CDR3 contains 12 residues.

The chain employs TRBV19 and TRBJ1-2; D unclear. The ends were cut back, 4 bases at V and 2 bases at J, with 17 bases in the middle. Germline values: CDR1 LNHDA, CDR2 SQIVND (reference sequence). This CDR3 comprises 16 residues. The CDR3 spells CASSTGSITVNYGYTF. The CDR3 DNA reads TGTGCCAGTAGTACGGGAAGTATAACGGTAAACTATGGCTACACCTTC.

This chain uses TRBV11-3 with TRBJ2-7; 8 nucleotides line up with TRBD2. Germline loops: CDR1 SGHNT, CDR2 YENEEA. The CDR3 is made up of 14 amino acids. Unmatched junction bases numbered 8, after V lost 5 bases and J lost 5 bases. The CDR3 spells CASSRLPGGDEQYV. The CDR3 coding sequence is TGTGCCAGCAGCCGCCTCCCGGGGGGGGACGAGCAGTACGTC.

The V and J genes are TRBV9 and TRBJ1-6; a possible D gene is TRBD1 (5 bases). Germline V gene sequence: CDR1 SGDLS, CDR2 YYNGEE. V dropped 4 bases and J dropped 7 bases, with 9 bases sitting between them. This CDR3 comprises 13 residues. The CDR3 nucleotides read TGTGCCAGCAGCCCAGGGATGAATTCACCCCTCCACTTT. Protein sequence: CASSPGMNSPLHF.

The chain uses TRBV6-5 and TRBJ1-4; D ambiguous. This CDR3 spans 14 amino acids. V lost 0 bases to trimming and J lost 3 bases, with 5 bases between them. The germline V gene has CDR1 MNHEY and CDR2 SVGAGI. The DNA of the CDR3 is TGTGCCAGCAGTTACTCCGCGGCTAATGAAAAACTGTTTTTT. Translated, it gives CASSYSAANEKLFF.

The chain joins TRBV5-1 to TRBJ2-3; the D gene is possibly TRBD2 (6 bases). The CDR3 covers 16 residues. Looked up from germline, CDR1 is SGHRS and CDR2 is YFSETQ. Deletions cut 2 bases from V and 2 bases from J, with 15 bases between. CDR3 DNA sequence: TGCGCCAGCAGCTTTATCCCCGGGGGAAACACAGATACGCAGTATTTT. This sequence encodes CASSFIPGGNTDTQYF.

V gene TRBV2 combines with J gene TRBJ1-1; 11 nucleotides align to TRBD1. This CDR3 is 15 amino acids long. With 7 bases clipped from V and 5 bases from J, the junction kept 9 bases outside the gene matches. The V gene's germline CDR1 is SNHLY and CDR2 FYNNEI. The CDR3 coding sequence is TGTGCCAGCATCCCTCCCGGACAGGGGGCGACTGAAGCTTTCTTT. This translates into CASIPPGQGATEAFF.

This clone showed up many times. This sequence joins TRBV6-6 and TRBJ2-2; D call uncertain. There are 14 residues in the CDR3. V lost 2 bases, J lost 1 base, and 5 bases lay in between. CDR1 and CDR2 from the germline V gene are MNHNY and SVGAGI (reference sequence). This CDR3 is CASSYNGNTGELFF. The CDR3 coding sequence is TGTGCCAGCAGTTACAACGGGAACACCGGGGAGCTGTTTTTT.

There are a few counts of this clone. CDR3 bases: TGTGCCACCAGCCCCCCGGGACTTGGTACGCAGTATTTT. Residues: CATSPPGLGTQYF. The chain recombines TRBV15 with TRBJ2-3; D might be TRBD2 (6 bases). CDR1 and CDR2 from the germline V gene are LNHNV and YYDKDF (reference sequence). Trimming removed 5 bases at V and 8 bases at J, with 14 bases between. This CDR3 comprises 13 residues. The variable domain in full, completed from reference TRBV15 and TRBJ2-3, reads DAMVIQNPRYQVTQFGKPVTLSCSQTLNHNVMYWYQQKSSQAPKLLFHYYDKDFNNEADTPDNFQSRRPNTSFCFLDIRSPGLGDTAMYLCATSPPGLGTQYFGPGTRLTVL.

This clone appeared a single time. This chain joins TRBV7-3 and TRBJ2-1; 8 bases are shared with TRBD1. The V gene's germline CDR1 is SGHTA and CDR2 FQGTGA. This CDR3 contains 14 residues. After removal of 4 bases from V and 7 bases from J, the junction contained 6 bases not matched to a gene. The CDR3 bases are TGTGCCAGCAGCTCAGGGGGCAGGGTTAATGAGCAGTTCTTC. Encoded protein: CASSSGGRVNEQFF.

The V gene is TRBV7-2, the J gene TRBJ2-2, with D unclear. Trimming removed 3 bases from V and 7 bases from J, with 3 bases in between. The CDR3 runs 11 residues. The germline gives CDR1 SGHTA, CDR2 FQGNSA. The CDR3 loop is CASSFHGELFF. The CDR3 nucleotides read TGTGCCAGCAGCTTCCACGGGGAGCTGTTTTTT. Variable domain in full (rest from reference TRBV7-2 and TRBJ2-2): GAGVSQSPSNKVTEKGKDVELRCDPISGHTALYWYRQSLGQGLEFLIYFQGNSAPDKSGLPSDRFSAERTGGSVSTLTIQRTQQEDSAVYLCASSFHGELFFGEGSRLTVL.

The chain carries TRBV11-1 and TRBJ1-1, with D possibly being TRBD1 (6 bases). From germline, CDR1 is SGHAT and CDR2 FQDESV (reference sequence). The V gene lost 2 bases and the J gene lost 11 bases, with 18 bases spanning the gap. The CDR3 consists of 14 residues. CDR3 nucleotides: TGTGCCAGCAGCTTATTAAGGCGGACAGTTAGCGCTTTCTTT. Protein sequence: CASSLLRRTVSAFF.

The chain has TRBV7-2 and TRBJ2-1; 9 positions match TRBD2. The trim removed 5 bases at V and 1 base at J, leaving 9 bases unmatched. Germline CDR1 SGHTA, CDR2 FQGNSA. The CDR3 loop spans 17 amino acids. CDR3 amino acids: CASSPRFSGSSYNEQFF. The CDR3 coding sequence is TGTGCCAGCAGCCCCCGGTTTAGCGGGAGTTCCTACAATGAGCAGTTCTTC.

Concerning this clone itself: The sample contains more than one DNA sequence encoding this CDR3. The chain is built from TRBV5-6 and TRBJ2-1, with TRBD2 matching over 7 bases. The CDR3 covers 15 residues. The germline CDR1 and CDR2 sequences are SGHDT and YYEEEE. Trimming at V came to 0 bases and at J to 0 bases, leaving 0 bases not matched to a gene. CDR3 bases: TGTGCCAGCAGCTTGGGCGGGAGCTCCTACAATGAGCAGTTCTTC. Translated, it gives CASSLGGSSYNEQFF.

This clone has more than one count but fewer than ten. CDR3 coding DNA: TGTGCCATCAGTGAGGGGTATCTAGCGGGCGAAGTACGCAATGAGCAGTTCTTC. Translated, it gives CAISEGYLAGEVRNEQFF. The rearrangement joins TRBV10-3 to TRBJ2-1; 8 positions agree with TRBD2. Germline lookup yields CDR1 ENHRY and CDR2 SYGVKD. The CDR3 extends over 18 amino acids. After removal of 2 bases from V and 6 bases from J, the junction contained 15 bases not matched to a gene.